This is a list of T cell receptor beta chains from one sample in a study of T cells in localized non-small cell lung cancer. Method: immunoSEQ multiplex PCR; TCRdb's copy keeps in-frame clones and lacks some. The table records approximately 21,000 clones, about 88% of them present only once. The sample here was peripheral blood, taken before any cancer treatment. These receptors all come from a male donor aged 60 or older with stage I lung adenocarcinoma. The CDR3 runs from the conserved cysteine through the conserved F or W. The D gene is left open where the match is weak. Not all rows give a size; the values are once, few, many and, for expanded clones, a class.

V	J	D	size	CDR3	DNA
TRBV28	TRBJ1-5	NA	NA	CASSPEDTNGDQPQHF	TGTGCCAGCAGTCCCGAGGACACAAACGGGGATCAGCCCCAGCATTTT
TRBV28	TRBJ2-7	NA	NA	CASSPRTATYEQYF	TGTGCCAGCAGTCCCCGGACAGCTACCTACGAGCAGTACTTC
TRBV30	TRBJ1-5	NA	NA	CAWSLKNQPQHF	TGTGCCTGGAGCCTCAAAAATCAGCCCCAGCATTTT
TRBV11-3	TRBJ2-5	NA	few	CASSSKLQPEETQYF	TGTGCCAGCAGCTCCAAGCTCCAGCCCGAAGAGACCCAGTACTTC
TRBV19	TRBJ2-5	TRBD1	NA	CASSPQGAPGETQYF	TGTGCCAGTAGTCCACAGGGGGCGCCGGGGGAGACCCAGTACTTC
TRBV5-1	TRBJ2-1	TRBD1	NA	CASSLTGGKNNEQFF	TGCGCCAGCAGTCTTACAGGGGGCAAAAACAATGAGCAGTTCTTC
TRBV2	TRBJ2-3	TRBD2	few	CASASGGATDTQYF	TGTGCCAGCGCCAGCGGGGGGGCGACAGATACGCAGTATTTT
TRBV7-6	TRBJ2-1	TRBD2	NA	CASSYTGGGNEQFF	TGTGCCAGCAGCTATACTGGGGGGGGCAATGAGCAGTTCTTC
TRBV5-1	TRBJ2-7	NA	once	CASSPLRDYGEQYF	TGCGCCAGCAGCCCACTCAGAGACTACGGTGAGCAGTACTTC
TRBV6-7	TRBJ2-3	TRBD2	NA	CASSYSLLAGGPDTQYF	TGTGCCAGCAGTTACTCGTTGCTAGCGGGGGGGCCAGATACGCAGTATTTT
TRBV19	TRBJ1-5	NA	NA	CASSIARQVHQPQHF	TGTGCCAGTAGTATAGCCAGACAGGTTCATCAGCCCCAGCATTTT
TRBV19	TRBJ1-5	TRBD1	NA	CASSIAYRGGQPQHF	TGTGCCAGTAGTATAGCCTACAGGGGGGGACAGCCCCAGCATTTT
TRBV7-2	TRBJ2-7	TRBD2	NA	CASSPSGSGSYEQYF	TGTGCCAGCAGCCCGAGCGGGAGTGGATCCTACGAGCAGTACTTC
TRBV5-1	TRBJ2-5	NA	NA	CASSLDGRNQETQYF	TGCGCCAGCAGCTTGGACGGACGGAACCAAGAGACCCAGTACTTC